A single sample is the source of the 30 T cell receptor beta chains below, sequenced in a study of blood T cells in healthy people across ages. The authors ran a second PCR of about 7 to 12 cycles using a sample-barcoded 5' primer and a J-beta primer mix. Each CDR3 protein is one row after TCRdb ran MiXCR on the 5' RACE reads. This sample yields 1.5 million to 2 million distinct CDR3 sequences, of which 25% to 30% are seen a single time; approximately 7.7% belongs to the top ten. The sequenced sample was blood. These receptors all stem from a woman aged 25-40 years in good health.

This chain joins TRBV7-2 and TRBJ2-5, with D hard to call. The CDR3 sequence is 13 residues long. The germline V and J ends were trimmed by 1 base and 4 bases, with 7 bases remaining between them. CDR1 SGHTA and CDR2 FQGNSA come from the germline V gene. The CDR3 DNA follows: TGTGCCAGCAGCTTAGAATGGGCAGAGACCCAGTACTTC. Translating gives CASSLEWAETQYF.

The chain links TRBV20-1 to TRBJ2-5, with a possible D match to TRBD2 (6 bases). This CDR3 is built from 12 residues. The V end was cut by 3 bases, the J end by 5 bases, with 10 bases between. CDR1 and CDR2 from the germline V gene are DFQATT and SNEGSKA (reference sequence). As DNA, the CDR3 is TGCAGTGCTAGCGGGAGTGGGGAGACCCAGTACTTC. It codes for CSASGSGETQYF.

The chain employs TRBV20-1 and TRBJ2-7; 9 bases are a match to TRBD2. The CDR3 has 14 amino acids. From germline, CDR1 is DFQATT and CDR2 SNEGSKA (reference sequence). Germline trimming cut 4 bases from V and 0 bases from J; bases unmatched to any gene: 4. The CDR3 reads CSAINSGSSYEQYF. The CDR3, as DNA: TGCAGTGCTATCAATAGCGGGAGCTCCTACGAGCAGTACTTC.

This clonotype was counted only a few times. The chain is built from TRBV6-6 and TRBJ2-1; 7 bases line up with TRBD2. Germline CDR1 and CDR2: MNHNY and SVGAGI (reference sequence). V shed 2 bases, J shed 7 bases, and the junction held 8 bases outside the gene matches. The CDR3 sequence is 15 residues long. Written as DNA, the CDR3 is TGTGCCAGCAGTTACACGGGAGGAGTAGAAAATGAGCAGTTCTTC. This encodes CASSYTGGVENEQFF.

V and J are TRBV12-3 or TRBV12-4 and TRBJ2-3; possibly TRBD2 for D (6 bases). The CDR3 sequence is 13 residues long. Trimming took 6 bases from V and 4 from J, leaving 11 bases between them. CDR3 residues: CASRAASADTQYF. CDR3 nucleotides: TGTGCCAGCAGAGCAGCTAGCGCAGATACGCAGTATTTT.

This clonotype was counted between two and nine times. This chain links TRBV20-1 with TRBJ2-3; D could derive from TRBD1 or TRBD2 (6 bases each). The germline V gene has CDR1 DFQATT and CDR2 SNEGSKA (reference sequence). The CDR3 runs 13 residues. The germline V and J ends were trimmed by 2 bases and 4 bases, with 10 bases remaining between them. The chain's CDR3 is CSARRGLPDTQYF. The CDR3 DNA sequence: TGCAGTGCTAGACGGGGGCTCCCAGATACGCAGTATTTT.

This clonotype was picked up a small number of times. The rearrangement uses TRBV5-1 and TRBJ1-4; the D gene is possibly TRBD1 (5 bases). V was pared by 4 bases and J by 8 bases, with 21 bases between. CDR3 length equals 16 residues. Germline lookup yields CDR1 SGHRS and CDR2 YFSETQ. The CDR3 is CASSLYQGRDREKLFF. The DNA for the CDR3 is TGCGCCAGCAGCCTCTATCAAGGCCGGGACCGGGAAAAACTGTTTTTT. The complete variable domain, with remaining parts taken from reference TRBV5-1 and TRBJ1-4, reads KAGVTQTPRYLIKTRGQQVTLSCSPISGHRSVSWYQQTPGQGLQFLFEYFSETQRNKGNFPGRFSGRQFSNSRSEMNVSTLELGDSALYLCASSLYQGRDREKLFFGSGTQLSVL.

This chain joins TRBV5-1 and TRBJ1-2; D perhaps matches TRBD1 (6 bases). From germline, CDR1 is SGHRS and CDR2 YFSETQ. This CDR3 contains 13 residues. Trimming took 4 bases from V and 11 from J, leaving 18 bases between them. This CDR3 reads CASSEPVGGGYTF. CDR3 DNA: TGCGCCAGCAGCGAGCCCGTAGGGGGTGGTTACACCTTC.

The chain uses TRBV6-2 or TRBV6-3 and TRBJ2-1, with a possible D match to TRBD2 (6 bases). This CDR3 region has 16 residues. Per the germline V gene, CDR1 is MNHEY and CDR2 is SVGEGT. V was clipped by 5 bases and J by 1 base, with 15 bases between them. The CDR3 reads CASSTTDAGSYNEQFF. Here the CDR3 DNA reads TGTGCCAGCAGTACGACCGATGCGGGGTCCTACAATGAGCAGTTCTTC.

Ten or more counts support this clonotype. The gene calls are TRBV7-8 and TRBJ2-7; possible D gene TRBD2, 5 bases. Germline CDR1 reads SGHVS; CDR2 reads FQNEAQ. Between the trimmed V and J ends, which lost 2 bases and 9 bases, there was a span of 8 bases. The CDR3 is 11 residues long. The DNA of the CDR3 is TGTGCCAGCAGCTTACGGAGCGGGCAGTACTTC. Residues: CASSLRSGQYF.

This clonotype was picked up many times. The gene calls are TRBV10-3 and TRBJ1-1; no clear D. V was shortened by 10 bases and J by 1 base, with 4 bases between the two germline ends. The CDR3 is 10 amino acids. CDR1 and CDR2 (germline): ENHRY, SYGVKD. In nucleotides, the CDR3 is TGTGCCAGCGGGAACACTGAAGCTTTCTTT. Amino acids: CASGNTEAFF.

This clonotype showed up just a few times. V gene TRBV12-3 or TRBV12-4 combines with J gene TRBJ1-1; weak D call: TRBD1 (6 bases). The CDR3 covers 15 residues. V lost 6 bases and J lost 0, with 14 bases in between. The CDR3 region is CASRPGRGVNTEAFF. The DNA of the CDR3 is TGTGCCAGCAGACCAGGCAGGGGCGTGAACACTGAAGCTTTCTTT.

Ten or more counts support this clonotype. V gene TRBV12-3 or TRBV12-4 combines with J gene TRBJ1-5; TRBD1 matches 9 bases. V was pared by 5 bases and J by 4 bases, with 0 bases of the junction left unmatched. CDR3 length: 13 residues. The CDR3 bases are TGTGCCAGCAGTGGGACAGGGAATCAGCCCCAGCATTTT. The encoded protein is CASSGTGNQPQHF.

Regarding this clonotype: A much larger clone sits a single nucleotide away, making a read error possible. The genes are TRBV5-1 and TRBJ2-1, with TRBD2 identical over 11 bases. V was clipped by 0 bases and J by 5 bases; unmatched bases: 1. There are 15 residues in the CDR3. CDR1 is SGHRS, CDR2 YFSETQ, per germline. CDR3: CASSLDSGGDNEQFF. Here the CDR3 DNA reads TGCGCCAGCAGCTTGGATAGCGGGGGGGACAATGAGCAGTTCTTC.

CDR3 bases: TGTGCCAGCAGTGTAACGGGGGGCGGTGATGGCTACACCTTC. Residues: CASSVTGGGDGYTF. The chain has TRBV2 and TRBJ1-2, with D maybe TRBD1 (6 bases). This CDR3 has 14 residues. Trimming took off 4 bases at V and 6 bases at J, with 15 bases between the two ends. Looked up from germline, CDR1 is SNHLY and CDR2 is FYNNEI.

This chain links TRBV28 with TRBJ1-1; D may be TRBD1 (6 bases). Per germline, CDR1 MDHEN and CDR2 SYDVKM. Trimming took off 5 bases at V and 2 bases at J, with 21 bases between the two ends. This CDR3 contains 17 residues. CDR3 in DNA: TGTGCCAGCAGTAGCCATGGACCGGGGGCCGAAAACACTGAAGCTTTCTTT. It specifies CASSSHGPGAENTEAFF.

The chain has TRBV7-2 and TRBJ2-1; 7 bases map to TRBD2. The CDR3 has 14 amino acids. Unmatched junction bases numbered 7, after V lost 7 bases and J lost 4 bases. Germline values: CDR1 SGHTA, CDR2 FQGNSA. The CDR3 DNA follows: TGTGCCAGCATCCGAGCGGGGCCGTACAATGAGCAGTTCTTC. Its protein is CASIRAGPYNEQFF.

V and J are TRBV30 and TRBJ2-1; D call uncertain. The V and J ends lost 2 bases and 8 bases respectively, with 7 bases between them. Germline V gene data show CDR1 as GTSNPN and CDR2 as SVGIG (reference sequence). The CDR3 sequence is 11 residues long. DNA of the CDR3: TGTGCCTGGAGTCCCCGAGATGAGCAGTTCTTC. Translating gives CAWSPRDEQFF.

The V gene is TRBV24-1, the J gene TRBJ2-2; perhaps TRBD1 as D (6 bases). V was trimmed by 9 bases and J by 6 bases, leaving 16 bases between them. Germline CDR1 is KGHDR and CDR2 is SFDVKD. The CDR3 has 14 residues. CDR3 in amino acids: CATQGTGNPGELFF. The CDR3 region has the DNA TGTGCCACCCAAGGAACAGGGAATCCCGGGGAGCTGTTTTTT.

A few counts support this clonotype. V and J are TRBV30 and TRBJ1-5; maybe TRBD1 (6 bases). Deletions cut 4 bases from V and 7 bases from J, with 14 bases between. Per germline, CDR1 GTSNPN and CDR2 SVGIG (reference sequence). The CDR3 contains 13 residues. CDR3 nucleotide sequence: TGTGCCTGGACCGGGCCCCAGGGGCAGCCCCAGCATTTT. Protein sequence: CAWTGPQGQPQHF.

The table lists this clonotype with many counts. The chain couples TRBV20-1 to TRBJ2-1; no reliable D call. CDR3 size: 14 residues. V was trimmed by 4 bases and J by 0 bases, leaving 10 bases between them. CDR1 is DFQATT and CDR2 is SNEGSKA in the germline V gene (reference sequence). DNA of the CDR3: TGCAGTGCTACGAAAACGAGCTCCTACAATGAGCAGTTCTTC. Translation gives CSATKTSSYNEQFF.

This clonotype was seen many times. The chain recombines TRBV12-3 or TRBV12-4 with TRBJ2-7, with 8 bases that match TRBD1. This CDR3 is built from 14 residues. V dropped 7 bases and J dropped 0; count of bases not matched to a gene: 5. For the CDR3, the DNA is TGTGCCAGCACCACGACAGGGGTCTCCTACGAGCAGTACTTC. This encodes CASTTTGVSYEQYF.

This clonotype was recorded a few times. One junction end disagrees with the germline gene, perhaps due to a read error. The chain recombines TRBV6-5 with TRBJ2-7; 10 nucleotides match TRBD2. From germline, CDR1 is MNHEY and CDR2 SVGAGI. CDR3 length equals 15 residues. The CDR3 sequence is CASSYAAGGDNEQYF. CDR3 sequence (DNA): TGTGCCAGTAGTTATGCAGCGGGAGGGGACAATGAGCAGTACTTC.

To note about this clonotype: The junction departs from germline at one end; a sequencing error may be responsible. V gene TRBV2 combines with J gene TRBJ1-2, with D unclear. Looked up from germline, CDR1 is SNHLY and CDR2 is FYNNEI. CDR3 length: 10 amino acids. The CDR3 here is CACSDYGYTF. The CDR3, as DNA: TGTGCCTGCAGTGACTATGGCTACACCTTC. The full variable domain, rest sourced from reference TRBV2 and TRBJ1-2, is EPEVTQTPSHQVTQMGQEVILRCVPISNHLYFYWYRQILGQKVEFLVSFYNNEISEKSEIFDDQFSVERPDGSNFTLKIRSTKLEDSAMYFCACSDYGYTFGSGTRLTVV.

The chain combines TRBV6-2 or TRBV6-3 with TRBJ2-1; 7 nucleotides match TRBD2. V lost 7 bases, J lost 0 bases, and 12 bases stayed unmatched. The length of the CDR3 is 17 residues. Germline values: CDR1 MNHEY, CDR2 SVGEGT. CDR3 DNA: TGTGCCAGCAATTATAAAAAGCGGGGAAGCTCCTACAATGAGCAGTTCTTC. This translates into CASNYKKRGSSYNEQFF.

In DNA, the CDR3 is TGTGCCAGCAGTTTAACCTGGGAGGGCGAGGCGCTGGTTTACGAGCAGTACTTC. This gives the protein CASSLTWEGEALVYEQYF. J is TRBJ2-7 and V is TRBV12-3 or TRBV12-4; 7 positions match TRBD2. The CDR3 loop spans 18 amino acids. The junction had 17 bases not matched to a gene; V was cut back by 2 bases and J by 4 bases.

Only a few counts were recorded for this clonotype. The V and J genes are TRBV4-3 and TRBJ2-7, with 9 bases lining up with TRBD2. The CDR3 length is 18 residues. V dropped 2 bases and J dropped 3; count of bases not matched to a gene: 14. Germline CDR1 reads LGHNA; CDR2 reads YSLEER. In DNA, the CDR3 is TGCGCCAGCAGCCAAACGCTACCCATAGCGGGAGCCCTCTACGAGCAGTACTTC. It yields the protein CASSQTLPIAGALYEQYF.

Of note for this clonotype: This may be a read error: a much more frequent sequence differs by one nucleotide. The genes are TRBV7-2 and TRBJ2-7; 12 bases agree with TRBD2. The J call is in doubt because the DNA end fits TRBJ2-4 better. Germline assignment: CDR1 SGHTA and CDR2 FQGNSA. The CDR3 contains 17 residues. CDR3 region: CASSGGLAGITKNIQYF. CDR3 in DNA: TGTGCCAGCAGCGGAGGACTAGCGGGAATAACCAAAAACATTCAGTACTTC.

Concerning this clonotype: One base away lies a much larger clone, so this may be a sequencing read error. The rearrangement joins TRBV20-1 to TRBJ2-4; 11 positions match TRBD1. This CDR3 contains 16 residues. The V segment lost 3 bases and the J segment 13 bases; nucleotides outside the gene matches: 17. Germline V CDR1 and CDR2: DFQATT, SNEGSKA (reference sequence). The DNA for the CDR3 is TGCAGTGCTAGCTACGGGACAGGGGGATCCTACAATGAGCAGTACTTC. Translated: CSASYGTGGSYNEQYF.

This clonotype has more than one count but fewer than ten. The chain employs TRBV2 and TRBJ1-6; D remains ambiguous. Trimming stripped 6 bases from V and 9 bases from J, with 9 bases between. This CDR3 is built from 12 residues. Per the germline V gene, CDR1 is SNHLY and CDR2 is FYNNEI. CDR3 sequence (DNA): TGTGCCAGCAGAGTGGAGGGTTCACCCCTCCACTTT. It translates to CASRVEGSPLHF.